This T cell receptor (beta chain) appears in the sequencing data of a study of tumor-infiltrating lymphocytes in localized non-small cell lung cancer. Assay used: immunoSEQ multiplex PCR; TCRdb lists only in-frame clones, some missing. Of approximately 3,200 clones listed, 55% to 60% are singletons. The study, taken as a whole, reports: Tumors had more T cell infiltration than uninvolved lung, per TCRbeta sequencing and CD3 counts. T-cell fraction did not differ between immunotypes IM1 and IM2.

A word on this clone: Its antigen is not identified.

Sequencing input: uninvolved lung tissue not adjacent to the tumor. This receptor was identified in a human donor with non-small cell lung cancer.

The CDR3 protein is CASRFQGEETQYF. CDR3 DNA sequence: TGTGCCAGCAGGTTCCAGGGAGAAGAGACCCAGTACTTC. The chain uses TRBV6-5 and TRBJ2-5; TRBD1 or TRBD2 may be the D gene (5 bases each). V was pared by 6 bases and J by 3 bases, with 11 bases between. The germline V gene has CDR1 MNHEY and CDR2 SVGAGI. The CDR3 is 13 residues long.